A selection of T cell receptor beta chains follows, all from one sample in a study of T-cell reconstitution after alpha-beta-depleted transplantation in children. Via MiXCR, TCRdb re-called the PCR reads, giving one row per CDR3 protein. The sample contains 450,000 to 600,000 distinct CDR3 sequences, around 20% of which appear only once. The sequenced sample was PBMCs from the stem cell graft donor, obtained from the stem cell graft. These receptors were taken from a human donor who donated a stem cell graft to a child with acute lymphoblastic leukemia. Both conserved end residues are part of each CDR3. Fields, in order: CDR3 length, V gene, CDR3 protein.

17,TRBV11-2,CASSPTIWGEGQNEQFF
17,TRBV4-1,CASSQDHKPPLNNEQFF
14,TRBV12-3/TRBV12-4,CASSVLTDQETQYF
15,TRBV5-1,CASSSGVAGGNIQYF
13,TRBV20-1,CSPWTSGNNEQFF
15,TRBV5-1,CASSLAGLPRNTIYF
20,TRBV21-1,CASSKKGTGASTMGANVLTF
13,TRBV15,CATSKDRANEQFF
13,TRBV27,CASSSTGTETQYF
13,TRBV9,CASSVNGAGELFF
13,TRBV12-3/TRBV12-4,CAILLAGAFRVYF
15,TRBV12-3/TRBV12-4,CASSLGQGVAQPQHF
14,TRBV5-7,CASTWWTANTEAFF
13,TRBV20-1,CSARVLLSETQYF
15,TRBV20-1,CSAREAGGGYNEQFF
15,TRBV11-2,CASSALSGNSDTQYF
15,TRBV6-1,CASSSVAGGGETQYF
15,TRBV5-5,CASSLVPANNYGYTF
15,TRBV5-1,CASSRGSGRGTEAFF
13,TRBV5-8,CASSLMGVGGYTF
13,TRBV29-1,CSVGGLLGDEQFF
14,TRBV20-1,CSAPIGGLDTEAFF
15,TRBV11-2,CASSLGQVVNTEAFF
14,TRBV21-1,CASSIRAQVGELFF
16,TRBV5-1,CASSWDRGSSYNEQFF
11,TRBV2,CASSAPNGYTF
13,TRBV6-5,CASSYTVNYGYTF
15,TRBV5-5,CASSLAGPSNQEQYF
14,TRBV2,CASSDGTGVYEQYF
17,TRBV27,CASSPLGSGEEHYGYTF
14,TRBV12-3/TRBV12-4,CASSFKVGGNTIYF
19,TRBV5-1,CASSEGLAGGNPSTDTQYF
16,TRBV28,CASSFERYTGDYEQYF
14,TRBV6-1,CASRALDSNQPQHF
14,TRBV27,CASSWGTGAYEQYF
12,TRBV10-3,CAISRATDTQYF
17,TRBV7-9,CASSDYRSTGSNTEAFF
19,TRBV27,CASTITVISRKGMNTEAFF
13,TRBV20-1,CSARGGQDHEQYF
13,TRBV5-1,CASSLGGDAEAFF
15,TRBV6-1,CASSPEGSTNEKLFF
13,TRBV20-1,CSAARDRVDEQYF
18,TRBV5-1,CASSSRLPGLAVYNEQFF
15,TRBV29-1,CSVDSGRVNTGELFF
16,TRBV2,CDSSGGLEGIRGEQYF
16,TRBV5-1,CASSLISSESYNEQFF
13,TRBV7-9,CASSFFLGNEQFF
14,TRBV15,CATSSRQGHYGYTF
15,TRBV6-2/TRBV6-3,CASRPGLAGGREQFF
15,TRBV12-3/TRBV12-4,CASSQGREWNYERYF
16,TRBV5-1,CASSLQGGRGRYGYTF
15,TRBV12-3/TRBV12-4,CASSETGVKDYGYTF
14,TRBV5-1,CASSLGPSSYEQYF
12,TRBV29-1,CSVAGDTVKQFF
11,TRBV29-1,CSDGTLYGYTF